This T cell receptor (beta chain) emerged from a study of radiation and T cells in renal cell carcinoma. Study observations and caveats: Top tumor clonotypes rose in blood 2 weeks post-radiation, then contracted.

This clone was picked up a small number of times. What it recognizes is unknown. The method was immunoSEQ multiplex PCR; TCRdb's version includes in-frame clones alone and lacks a portion of them. The table has about 83,000 clones, roughly 83% seen once; the top ten hold approximately 2.4%. This sample's time point: blood 4 weeks post-SBRT, at nephrectomy. Treatment reported: 15 Gy SBRT to primary tumor, nephrectomy 4 weeks later. Nephrectomy followed 15 Gy stereotactic body radiation by 4 weeks. After SBRT, blood was collected at 2 and 4 weeks, plus baseline. The tumor was a clear cell renal cell carcinoma. The sample was blood, taken from a patient whose treatment included radiotherapy and nephrectomy. This sequence was found in an older woman with renal cell carcinoma.

The CDR3 reads CASSLSEGYTEAFF. The CDR3, as DNA: TGTGCCAGCAGTCTCTCCGAAGGTTACACTGAAGCTTTCTTT. The chain has TRBV27 and TRBJ1-1; the D is unclear. This CDR3 spans 14 amino acids. Germline V CDR1 and CDR2: MNHEY, SMNVEV (reference sequence). V was cut by 5 bases and J by 3 bases, with 13 bases left in between.